This T cell receptor (beta chain) was sequenced during a study of patients and donors after allogeneic stem cell transplantation. This clonotype was counted a few times. TCRdb reprocessed the RT-PCR reads via MiXCR and lists one record per CDR3 protein. The table records 800,000 to 1,000,000 distinct CDR3 sequences, roughly 18% of them present only once. The sequence derives from a human donor who was either an allogeneic HSCT recipient or a stem cell or donor lymphocyte infusion donor (not recorded which). It is not recorded whose cells these are; they may come from a transplant donor. Material: blood, either unsorted or a sorted T cell fraction (not recorded which).

The CDR3 sequence is CASSRKATSGRSDEQFF. The CDR3 DNA is TGCGCCAGCAGCCGTAAAGCGACTAGCGGGAGGAGCGATGAGCAGTTCTTC. This chain links TRBV5-1 with TRBJ2-1, with TRBD2 matching 13 bases. CDR1 is SGHRS, CDR2 YFSETQ, per germline. The CDR3 length is 17 residues. V lost 4 bases and J lost 8; bases outside the gene matches: 12.